The sequence of this T cell receptor beta chain was determined in a study of blood T cell repertoires in COVID-19. Study as a whole: In each case, the material was cDNA or gDNA derived from T cells, B-cell-depleted T cells, or PBMCs.

In the original processing: Reference gene primer amplification in the assay estimated nucleated cell counts. Sequencing used immunoSEQ multiplex PCR; TCRdb keeps in-frame clones, though not all of them. That table gives V, J and clone size, and the DNA gave D and trimming. Of over 130,000 clones in the sample, approximately 88% were seen once. V gave up 6 bases and J gave up 5 bases; unmatched junction bases: 6. CDR3 size: 13 residues. Germline loops: CDR1 MRHNA, CDR2 SNTAGT. The chain recombines TRBV6-4 with TRBJ1-1, with 7 bases aligning to TRBD1. This TCR was recovered from a human donor in a cohort sampled during active COVID-19. The specimen sequenced was peripheral blood. The chain's CDR3 is CASSSDRDTEAFF. The CDR3 DNA sequence: TGTGCCAGCAGCTCAGACAGGGATACTGAAGCTTTCTTT.